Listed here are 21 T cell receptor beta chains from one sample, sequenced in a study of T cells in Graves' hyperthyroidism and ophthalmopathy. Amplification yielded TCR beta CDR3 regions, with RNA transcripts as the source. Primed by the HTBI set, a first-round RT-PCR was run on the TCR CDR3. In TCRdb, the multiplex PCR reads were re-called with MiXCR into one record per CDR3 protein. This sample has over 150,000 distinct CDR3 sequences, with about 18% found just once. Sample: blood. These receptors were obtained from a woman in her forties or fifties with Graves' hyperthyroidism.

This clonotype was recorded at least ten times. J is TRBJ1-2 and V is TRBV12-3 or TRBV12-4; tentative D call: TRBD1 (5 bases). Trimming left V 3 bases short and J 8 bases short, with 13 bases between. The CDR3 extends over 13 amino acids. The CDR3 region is CASSFGGSLGYTF. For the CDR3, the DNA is TGTGCCAGCAGTTTCGGGGGGTCGTTGGGCTACACCTTC.

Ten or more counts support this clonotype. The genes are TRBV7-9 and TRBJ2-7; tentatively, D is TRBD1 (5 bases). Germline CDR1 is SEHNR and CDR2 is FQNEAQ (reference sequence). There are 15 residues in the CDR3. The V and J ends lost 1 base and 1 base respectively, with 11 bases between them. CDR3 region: CASSLGDSLSYEQYF. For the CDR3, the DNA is TGTGCCAGCAGCTTAGGAGACAGTCTATCCTACGAGCAGTACTTC.

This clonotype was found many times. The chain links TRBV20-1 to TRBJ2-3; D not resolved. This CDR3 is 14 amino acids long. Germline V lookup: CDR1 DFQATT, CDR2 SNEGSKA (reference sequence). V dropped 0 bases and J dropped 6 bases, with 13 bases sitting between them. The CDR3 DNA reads TGCAGTGCTAGAGACGTAAGGGTAATGGATACGCAGTATTTT. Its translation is CSARDVRVMDTQYF.

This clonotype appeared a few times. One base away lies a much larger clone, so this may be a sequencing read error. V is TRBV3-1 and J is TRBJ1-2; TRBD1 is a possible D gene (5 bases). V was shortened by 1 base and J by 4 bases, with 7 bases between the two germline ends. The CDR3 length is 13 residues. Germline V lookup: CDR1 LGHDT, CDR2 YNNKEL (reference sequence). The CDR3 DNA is TGTGCCAGCAGCCAAGGGGGGGTCTATGGCTACACCTTC. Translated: CASSQGGVYGYTF. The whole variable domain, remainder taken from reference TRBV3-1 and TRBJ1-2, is DTAVSQTPKYLVTQMGNDKSIKCEQNLGHDTMYWYKQDSKKFLKIMFSYNNKELIINETVPNRFSPKSPDKAHLNLHINSLELGDSAVYFCASSQGGVYGYTFGSGTRLTVV.

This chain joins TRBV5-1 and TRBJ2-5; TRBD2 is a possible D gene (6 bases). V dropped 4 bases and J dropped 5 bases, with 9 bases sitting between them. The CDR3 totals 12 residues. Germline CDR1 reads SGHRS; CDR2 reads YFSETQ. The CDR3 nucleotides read TGCGCCAGCAGCGGAGGGTGGGAGACCCAGTACTTC. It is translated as CASSGGWETQYF.

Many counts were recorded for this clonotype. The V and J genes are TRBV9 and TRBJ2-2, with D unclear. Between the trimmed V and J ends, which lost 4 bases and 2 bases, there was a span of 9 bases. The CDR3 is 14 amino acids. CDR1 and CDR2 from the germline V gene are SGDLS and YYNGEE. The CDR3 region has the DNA TGTGCCAGCAGCTCAGACCTTAACACCGGGGAGCTGTTTTTT. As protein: CASSSDLNTGELFF. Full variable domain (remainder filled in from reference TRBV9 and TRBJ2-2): DSGVTQTPKHLITATGQRVTLRCSPRSGDLSVYWYQQSLDQGLQFLIQYYNGEERAKGNILERFSAQQFPDLHSELNLSSLELGDSALYFCASSSDLNTGELFFGEGSRLTVL.

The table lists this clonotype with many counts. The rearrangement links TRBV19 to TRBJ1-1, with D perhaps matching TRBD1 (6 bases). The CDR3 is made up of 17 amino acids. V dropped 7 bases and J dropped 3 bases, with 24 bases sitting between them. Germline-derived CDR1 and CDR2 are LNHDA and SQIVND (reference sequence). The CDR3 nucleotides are TGTGCCAGTACCGCAGCCCGGGTGGCAGGGGCGTACACTGAAGCTTTCTTT. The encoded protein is CASTAARVAGAYTEAFF. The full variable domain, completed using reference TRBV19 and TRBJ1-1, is DGGITQSPKYLFRKEGQNVTLSCEQNLNHDAMYWYRQDPGQGLRLIYYSQIVNDFQKGDIAEGYSVSREKKESFPLTVTSAQKNPTAFYLCASTAARVAGAYTEAFFGQGTRLTVV.

The CDR3 region has the DNA TGTGCCAGCAGTTGGACTAGCGGCACAGATACGCAGTATTTT. Its translation: CASSWTSGTDTQYF. This chain joins TRBV2 and TRBJ2-3; TRBD2 aligns across 9 bases. Germline lookup yields CDR1 SNHLY and CDR2 FYNNEI. The ends lost 5 bases at V and 1 base at J; junction bases unmatched: 1. The CDR3 totals 14 residues.

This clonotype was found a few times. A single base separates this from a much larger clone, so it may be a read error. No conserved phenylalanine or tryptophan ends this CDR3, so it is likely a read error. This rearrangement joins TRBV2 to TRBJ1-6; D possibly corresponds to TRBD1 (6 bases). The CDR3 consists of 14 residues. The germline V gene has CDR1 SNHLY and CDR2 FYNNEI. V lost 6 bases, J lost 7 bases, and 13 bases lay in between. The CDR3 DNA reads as TGTGCCAGCAGCAGACAGGAGATAAATTCACCCCTCCACCTT. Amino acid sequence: CASSRQEINSPLHL.

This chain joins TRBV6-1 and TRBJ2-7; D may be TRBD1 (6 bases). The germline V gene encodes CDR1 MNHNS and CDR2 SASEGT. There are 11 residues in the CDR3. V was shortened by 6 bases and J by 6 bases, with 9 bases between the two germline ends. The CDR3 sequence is CASSDRSEQYV. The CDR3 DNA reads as TGTGCCAGCAGCGACAGGTCCGAGCAGTACGTC.

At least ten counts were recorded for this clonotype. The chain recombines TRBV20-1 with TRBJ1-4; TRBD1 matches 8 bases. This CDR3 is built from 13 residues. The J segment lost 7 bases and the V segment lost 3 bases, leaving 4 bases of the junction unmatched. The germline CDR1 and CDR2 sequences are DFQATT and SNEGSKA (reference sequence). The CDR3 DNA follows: TGCAGTGCTAGTGAGGACAGGGTTGAAAAACTGTTTTTT. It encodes CSASEDRVEKLFF.

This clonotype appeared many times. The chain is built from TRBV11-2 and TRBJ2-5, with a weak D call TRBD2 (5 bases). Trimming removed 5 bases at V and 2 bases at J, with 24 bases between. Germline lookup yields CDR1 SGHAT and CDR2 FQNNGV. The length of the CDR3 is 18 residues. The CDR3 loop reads CASSRRSPKLVRQETQYF. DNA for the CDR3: TGTGCCAGCAGCCGGAGGAGCCCGAAATTGGTACGGCAAGAGACCCAGTACTTC. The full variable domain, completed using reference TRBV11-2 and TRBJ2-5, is EAGVAQSPRYKIIEKRQSVAFWCNPISGHATLYWYQQILGQGPKLLIQFQNNGVVDDSQLPKDRFSAERLKGVDSTLKIQPAKLEDSAVYLCASSRRSPKLVRQETQYFGPGTRLLVL.

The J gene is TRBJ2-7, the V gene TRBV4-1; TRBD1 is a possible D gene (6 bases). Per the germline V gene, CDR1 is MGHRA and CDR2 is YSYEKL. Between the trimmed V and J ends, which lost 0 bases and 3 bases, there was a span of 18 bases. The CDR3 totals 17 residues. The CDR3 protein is CASSQDLWNRVDYEQYF. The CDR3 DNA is TGCGCCAGCAGCCAAGATCTGTGGAACAGGGTGGACTACGAGCAGTACTTC.

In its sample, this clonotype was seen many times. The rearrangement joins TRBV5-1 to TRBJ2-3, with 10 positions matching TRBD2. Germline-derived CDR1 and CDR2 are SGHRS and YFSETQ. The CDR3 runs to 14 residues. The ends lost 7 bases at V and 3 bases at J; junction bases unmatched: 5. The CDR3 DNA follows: TGCGCCAGCCGAGCGGGGGGGCGGACAGATACGCAGTATTTT. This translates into CASRAGGRTDTQYF.

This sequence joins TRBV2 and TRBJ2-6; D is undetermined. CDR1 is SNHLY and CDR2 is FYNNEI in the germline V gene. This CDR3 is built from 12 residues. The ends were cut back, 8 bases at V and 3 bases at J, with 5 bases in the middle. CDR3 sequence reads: CASGVGANVLTF. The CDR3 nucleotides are TGTGCCAGCGGGGTTGGGGCCAACGTCCTGACTTTC.

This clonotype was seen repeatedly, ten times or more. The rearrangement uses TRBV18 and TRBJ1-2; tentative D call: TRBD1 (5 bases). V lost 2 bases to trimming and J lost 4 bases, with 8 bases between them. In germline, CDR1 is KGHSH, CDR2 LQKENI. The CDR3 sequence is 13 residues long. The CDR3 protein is CASSPGAAYGYTF. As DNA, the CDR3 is TGTGCCAGCTCACCAGGGGCTGCCTATGGCTACACCTTC. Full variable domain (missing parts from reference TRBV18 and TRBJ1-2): NAGVMQNPRHLVRRRGQEARLRCSPMKGHSHVYWYRQLPEEGLKFMVYLQKENIIDESGMPKERFSAEFPKEGPSILRIQQVVRGDSAAYFCASSPGAAYGYTFGSGTRLTVV.

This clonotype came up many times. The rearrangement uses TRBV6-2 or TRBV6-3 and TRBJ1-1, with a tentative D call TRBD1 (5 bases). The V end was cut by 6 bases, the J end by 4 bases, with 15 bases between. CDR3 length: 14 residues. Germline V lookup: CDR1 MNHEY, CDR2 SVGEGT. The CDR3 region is CASRSTEGSTEAFF. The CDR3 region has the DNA TGTGCCAGCAGGTCCACAGAGGGGAGCACTGAAGCTTTCTTT.

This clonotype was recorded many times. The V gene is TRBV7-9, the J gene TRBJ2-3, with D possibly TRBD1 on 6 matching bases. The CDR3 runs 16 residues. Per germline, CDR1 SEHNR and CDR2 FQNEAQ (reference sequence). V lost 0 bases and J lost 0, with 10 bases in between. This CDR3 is CASSLAGHPSTDTQYF. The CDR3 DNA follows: TGTGCCAGCAGCTTAGCGGGACACCCTAGCACAGATACGCAGTATTTT.

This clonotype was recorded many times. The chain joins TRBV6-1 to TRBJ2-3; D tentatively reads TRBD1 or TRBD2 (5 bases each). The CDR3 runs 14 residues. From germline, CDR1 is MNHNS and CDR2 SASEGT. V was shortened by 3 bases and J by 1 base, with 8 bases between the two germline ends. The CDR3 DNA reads TGTGCCAGCAGTGATGTGGGGGGCACAGATACGCAGTATTTT. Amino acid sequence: CASSDVGGTDTQYF.

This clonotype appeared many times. CDR3 sequence (DNA): TGTGCCAGCAGTCTAAGCTACCGGGACAGGGGTTACGAGCAGTACTTC. It codes for CASSLSYRDRGYEQYF. The rearrangement joins TRBV12-3 or TRBV12-4 to TRBJ2-7; 10 bases fit TRBD1. The CDR3 runs to 16 residues. Losses at the gene ends were 5 bases for V and 4 bases for J; bases not matched to a gene: 11.

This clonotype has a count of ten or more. The CDR3 loop reads CASSPSTGAGAFF. CDR3 DNA: TGTGCCAGCAGTCCGTCAACAGGGGCTGGAGCTTTCTTT. V and J are TRBV28 and TRBJ1-1; 7 bases fit TRBD1. Germline trimming cut 5 bases from V and 10 bases from J; bases unmatched to any gene: 10. This CDR3 spans 13 amino acids. Germline lookup yields CDR1 MDHEN and CDR2 SYDVKM. The full variable domain, completed using reference TRBV28 and TRBJ1-1, is DVKVTQSSRYLVKRTGEKVFLECVQDMDHENMFWYRQDPGLGLRLIYFSYDVKMKEKGDIPEGYSVSREKKERFSLILESASTNQTSMYLCASSPSTGAGAFFGQGTRLTVV.